Listed here are 32 T cell receptor beta chains from one sample, sequenced in a study of radiotherapy plus CTLA-4 blockade in lung cancer. Generated by immunoSEQ multiplex PCR, the TCRdb table keeps only in-frame clones and is missing some. This table holds roughly 45,000 clones, about 63% found once. The specimen comprised peripheral blood, sampled from a patient treated with radiotherapy plus ipilimumab. The receptors shown here come from a human donor with non-small cell lung cancer who had a partial response to radiotherapy plus ipilimumab.

CDR3 DNA: TGTGCCAGCAGTCCTACCGGGACAGGGGCTGTCGGACGCTACACCTTC. It is translated as CASSPTGTGAVGRYTF. This chain connects TRBV27 to TRBJ1-2, with 10 bases that match TRBD1. The CDR3 consists of 16 residues. The J segment lost 9 bases and the V segment lost 5 bases, leaving 15 bases of the junction unmatched. The germline V gene has CDR1 MNHEY and CDR2 SMNVEV (reference sequence).

The rearrangement links TRBV6-6 to TRBJ2-4; a possible D gene is TRBD1 (5 bases). CDR3 length: 14 amino acids. Trimming removed 0 bases at V and 5 bases at J, with 8 bases between. Germline V CDR1 and CDR2: MNHNY, SVGAGI (reference sequence). CDR3 sequence: CASSYSSRENIQYF. The CDR3, as DNA: TGTGCCAGCAGTTACTCTAGCAGGGAAAACATTCAGTACTTC.

J is TRBJ2-7 and V is TRBV6-1; D gene uncertain. Germline loops: CDR1 MNHNS, CDR2 SASEGT. The CDR3 is 20 residues long. V lost 0 bases and J 5 bases, leaving 29 bases between the germline ends. CDR3 in DNA: TGTGCCAGCAGTGAAGCTGATTGGGCAGGTCCTTGGGCCCCGTCGGACGAGCAGTACTTC. It codes for CASSEADWAGPWAPSDEQYF.

The chain combines TRBV7-6 with TRBJ2-5; D is unclear. The V gene lost 3 bases and the J gene lost 5 bases, with 13 bases spanning the gap. Germline CDR1 is SGHVS and CDR2 is FNYEAQ. CDR3 length equals 14 residues. CDR3 bases: TGTGCCAGCAGCTTGTCCCGTTACGCGGAGACCCAGTACTTC. Residues: CASSLSRYAETQYF.

The V call is TRBV7-2, the J call TRBJ2-1; TRBD1 aligns across 9 bases. The CDR3 runs 15 residues. Germline V gene sequence: CDR1 SGHTA, CDR2 FQGNSA. Trimming took 2 bases from V and 9 from J; bases not matched to a gene: 8. The CDR3 reads CASSLRDRDSGEQFF. The CDR3 DNA reads TGTGCCAGCAGCTTACGGGACAGGGATTCTGGTGAGCAGTTCTTC.

This clone was detected only a few times. In DNA form, the CDR3 reads TGCGCCAGCAGCGGCCAGGGACAGGGGTCTTACGAGCAGTACTTC. Amino acids: CASSGQGQGSYEQYF. The genes are TRBV5-1 and TRBJ2-7, with 10 bases lining up with TRBD1. Germline V gives CDR1 SGHRS, CDR2 YFSETQ. With 4 bases clipped from V and 4 bases from J, the junction kept 8 bases outside the gene matches. This CDR3 spans 15 amino acids.

In its sample, this clone was seen a few times. The V gene is TRBV2, the J gene TRBJ2-7, with TRBD1 identical over 9 bases. The V gene end was trimmed by 5 bases and the J gene end by 5 bases; junction bases not matched to a gene: 10. Germline V gene data show CDR1 as SNHLY and CDR2 as FYNNEI. The CDR3 has 15 residues. The chain's CDR3 is CASSPLGTGFDEQYF. The DNA of the CDR3 is TGTGCCAGCAGTCCATTAGGGACAGGGTTTGACGAGCAGTACTTC.

This clone was recorded many times. The rearrangement joins TRBV7-2 to TRBJ1-3; no reliable D call. The germline gives CDR1 SGHTA, CDR2 FQGNSA. Trimming took off 5 bases at V and 0 bases at J, with 11 bases between the two ends. This CDR3 contains 15 residues. The CDR3 is CASSPQSGSGNTIYF. Written as DNA, the CDR3 is TGTGCCAGCAGCCCCCAGAGCGGCTCTGGAAACACCATATATTTT. Using reference TRBV7-2 and TRBJ1-3 for the parts outside the CDR3, the full variable domain is GAGVSQSPSNKVTEKGKDVELRCDPISGHTALYWYRQSLGQGLEFLIYFQGNSAPDKSGLPSDRFSAERTGGSVSTLTIQRTQQEDSAVYLCASSPQSGSGNTIYFGEGSWLTVV.

The V call is TRBV2, the J call TRBJ2-5; 13 bases align to TRBD2. The DNA matches TRBJ2-7 better at its end, which makes the J call doubtful. Germline CDR1 SNHLY, CDR2 FYNNEI. The CDR3 extends over 17 amino acids. The DNA for the CDR3 is TGTGCCAGCAGTGAAGGGACTAGCGGGAGTGCCCCCTACGAGCAGTACTTC. Translation: CASSEGTSGSAPYEQYF.

V is TRBV9 and J is TRBJ2-7; TRBD1 matches 7 bases. V shed 0 bases and J 2 bases; nucleotides not matched to a gene: 5. Germline V gene lookup returns CDR1 SGDLS and CDR2 YYNGEE. The CDR3 is 15 amino acids. CDR3 bases: TGTGCCAGCAGCGTAGGAGGGGGCGATGCCTACGAGCAGTACTTC. This gives the protein CASSVGGGDAYEQYF.

The chain employs TRBV5-1 and TRBJ1-5, with unresolved D. This CDR3 is built from 15 residues. The germline V gene encodes CDR1 SGHRS and CDR2 YFSETQ. Trimming removed 2 bases at V and 0 bases at J, with 9 bases between. The CDR3 DNA reads as TGCGCCAGCAGCTTTACGGGTGATAGCAATCAGCCCCAGCATTTT. This encodes CASSFTGDSNQPQHF.

This clone was seen more than once but under ten times. The chain employs TRBV27 and TRBJ1-1, with unresolved D. Trimming stripped 11 bases from V and 3 bases from J, with 28 bases between. CDR1 and CDR2 from the germline V gene are MNHEY and SMNVEV (reference sequence). The CDR3 is made up of 17 amino acids. This CDR3 reads CASVPPRLGRRDTEAFF. For the CDR3, the DNA is TGTGCCTCCGTACCCCCCCGTTTAGGCCGACGGGACACTGAAGCTTTCTTT.

The CDR3 region has the DNA TGTGCCAGCGAACGTACGCAGGGGGCGAACACTGAAGCTTTCTTT. This translates into CASERTQGANTEAFF. The chain combines TRBV6-1 with TRBJ1-1, with 8 bases aligning to TRBD1. V lost 8 bases and J lost 1; bases outside the gene matches: 9. This CDR3 is built from 15 residues. Per the germline V gene, CDR1 is MNHNS and CDR2 is SASEGT.

This clone appeared a few times. The rearrangement uses TRBV15 and TRBJ2-5; D might be TRBD1 (5 bases). The V end was cut by 5 bases, the J end by 5 bases, with 12 bases between. In germline, CDR1 is LNHNV, CDR2 YYDKDF (reference sequence). This CDR3 region has 13 residues. The CDR3 nucleotides read TGTGCCACCAGCGGGCCCTCAGGGGAGACCCAGTACTTC. Amino acids: CATSGPSGETQYF.

This clone has only one observation. J is TRBJ1-2 and V is TRBV5-1; 9 nucleotides align to TRBD1. There are 14 residues in the CDR3. The germline V gene encodes CDR1 SGHRS and CDR2 YFSETQ. V was clipped by 4 bases and J by 7 bases; unmatched bases: 8. CDR3 bases: TGCGCCAGCAGCGGGGGACAGGGTGTTCGTGGCTACACCTTC. This codes for CASSGGQGVRGYTF.

As for this clone: Other DNA sequences in this sample translate to the same CDR3. The rearrangement uses TRBV5-8 and TRBJ1-5; D uncertain. Germline V CDR1 and CDR2: SGHTS, YDEGEE. This CDR3 spans 14 amino acids. V was trimmed by 2 bases and J by 0 bases, leaving 6 bases between them. CDR3 sequence (DNA): TGTGCCAGCAGCTTCTTACATAGCAATCAGCCCCAGCATTTT. Residues: CASSFLHSNQPQHF. Based on the CDR3 plus reference TRBV5-8 and TRBJ1-5, the full variable domain is EAGVTQSPTHLIKTRGQQATLRCSPISGHTSVYWYQQALGLGLQFLLWYDEGEERNRGNFPPRFSGRQFPNYSSELNVNALELEDSALYLCASSFLHSNQPQHFGDGTRLSIL.

CDR3 sequence reads: CASSTDQGVYGYTF. CDR3 in DNA: TGTGCCAGCAGCACCGATCAGGGGGTTTATGGCTACACCTTC. The rearrangement uses TRBV27 and TRBJ1-2; 7 bases line up with TRBD1. V lost 6 bases and J lost 5; bases outside the gene matches: 9. The CDR3 has 14 residues. CDR1 MNHEY and CDR2 SMNVEV come from the germline V gene (reference sequence).

The rearrangement uses TRBV4-3 and TRBJ1-2; 10 bases are shared with TRBD1. V was pared by 0 bases and J by 3 bases, with 4 bases of the junction left unmatched. Germline V gene lookup returns CDR1 LGHNA and CDR2 YSLEER. The CDR3 has 16 amino acids. Here the CDR3 reads CASSQDETGGHYGYTF. The CDR3 nucleotides read TGCGCCAGCAGCCAAGATGAGACAGGGGGCCACTATGGCTACACCTTC.

This clone has only a few counts. The chain recombines TRBV7-9 with TRBJ1-2; D perhaps matches TRBD1 (5 bases). Trimming left V 4 bases short and J 4 bases short, with 16 bases between. CDR1 and CDR2 (germline): SEHNR, FQNEAQ (reference sequence). The CDR3 extends over 15 amino acids. CDR3 residues: CASSSDSRGSYGYTF. The DNA for the CDR3 is TGTGCCAGCAGCTCCGATTCACGGGGGAGCTATGGCTACACCTTC.

Here the CDR3 DNA reads TGCGCCAGCAGCTTGTTATCAGGGGAAGGTGGCTACACCTTC. Its translation is CASSLLSGEGGYTF. The rearrangement uses TRBV5-1 and TRBJ1-2; D is possibly TRBD1 (6 bases). V dropped 1 base and J dropped 7 bases, with 14 bases sitting between them. This CDR3 has 14 residues. Germline V CDR1 and CDR2: SGHRS, YFSETQ.

The chain uses TRBV2 and TRBJ2-5; TRBD2 might be the D (6 bases). This CDR3 region has 14 residues. Per germline, CDR1 SNHLY and CDR2 FYNNEI. The germline V and J ends were trimmed by 6 bases and 4 bases, with 15 bases remaining between them. The CDR3 region has the DNA TGTGCCAGCAGCGGTCTAGCGATGGGAGAGACCCAGTACTTC. Protein: CASSGLAMGETQYF.

This sequence joins TRBV29-1 and TRBJ2-3, with a tentative D call TRBD2 (6 bases). V lost 6 bases, J lost 4 bases, and 11 bases lay in between. The CDR3 is 12 residues long. Germline assignment: CDR1 SQVTM and CDR2 ANQGSEA. CDR3: CSVVEGADTQYF. CDR3 nucleotide sequence: TGCAGCGTGGTGGAGGGAGCAGATACGCAGTATTTT.

The chain recombines TRBV2 with TRBJ2-5, with a weak D call TRBD2 (5 bases). V shed 4 bases and J shed 3 bases, with 9 bases lying between them. This CDR3 is 13 amino acids long. Germline values: CDR1 SNHLY, CDR2 FYNNEI. CDR3 in amino acids: CASSGGRKETQYF. The CDR3 bases are TGTGCCAGCAGTGGAGGGAGAAAAGAGACCCAGTACTTC.

The chain joins TRBV30 to TRBJ1-4; D remains ambiguous. This CDR3 spans 15 amino acids. Germline V gene lookup returns CDR1 GTSNPN and CDR2 SVGIG (reference sequence). The V end lost 3 bases, the J end lost 0 bases, and 11 bases lay between the germline ends. This chain's CDR3 is CAWSWTGSTNEKLFF. The CDR3 coding sequence is TGTGCCTGGAGCTGGACTGGTTCAACTAATGAAAAACTGTTTTTT.

This chain joins TRBV19 and TRBJ1-6; 8 positions match TRBD1. The germline V gene has CDR1 LNHDA and CDR2 SQIVND (reference sequence). This CDR3 has 13 residues. V trimming: 6 bases; J trimming: 9 bases; junction bases outside the gene matches: 4. The CDR3 DNA reads TGTGCCAGTAGGGACAGGGTGTCTTCACCCCTCCACTTT. Amino acid sequence: CASRDRVSSPLHF.

This clone turned up a few times. The chain employs TRBV7-8 and TRBJ2-3; TRBD1 agrees at 8 bases. Unmatched junction bases numbered 2, after V lost 1 base and J lost 2 bases. CDR3 size: 15 residues. Germline-derived CDR1 and CDR2 are SGHVS and FQNEAQ. CDR3 nucleotides: TGTGCCAGCAGCTTAGGGACAGGGATCACAGATACGCAGTATTTT. Its translation is CASSLGTGITDTQYF.

The J gene is TRBJ1-4, the V gene TRBV2; D remains ambiguous. Germline CDR1 reads SNHLY; CDR2 reads FYNNEI. Trimming cost V 2 bases and J 7 bases, with 11 bases left between them. CDR3 length equals 14 residues. CDR3 DNA sequence: TGTGCCAGCAGTGAAAGGCAGGTTGCTGAAAAACTGTTTTTT. Residues: CASSERQVAEKLFF.

V gene TRBV5-8 combines with J gene TRBJ1-4, with 10 bases aligning to TRBD1. The germline V gene encodes CDR1 SGHTS and CDR2 YDEGEE. The V and J ends lost 0 bases and 6 bases, in that order; junction bases with no gene match: 5. The CDR3 is made up of 16 amino acids. The CDR3 region has the DNA TGTGCCAGCAGCTTGGAAGGGGGACAGGGGCATGAAAAACTGTTTTTT. Its translation is CASSLEGGQGHEKLFF.

The DNA for the CDR3 is TGTGCCAGCAGAGTTACAGGTTTCGATGGCTACACCTTC. This encodes CASRVTGFDGYTF. The rearrangement joins TRBV6-1 to TRBJ1-2; D is possibly TRBD1 (5 bases). Germline CDR1 MNHNS, CDR2 SASEGT. The CDR3 sequence is 13 residues long. Trimming left V 6 bases short and J 6 bases short, with 14 bases between.

V gene TRBV6-5 combines with J gene TRBJ2-7; 7 bases fit TRBD1. The CDR3 loop spans 16 amino acids. CDR1 and CDR2 from the germline V gene are MNHEY and SVGAGI. Trimming took 0 bases from V and 1 from J; bases not matched to a gene: 6. The CDR3 DNA reads TGTGCCAGCAGTTACTCGCTCAGGGGGTTTTCCTACGAGCAGTACTTC. Residues: CASSYSLRGFSYEQYF.

The genes are TRBV7-2 and TRBJ2-4; TRBD1 agrees at 7 bases. Germline CDR1 and CDR2: SGHTA and FQGNSA. The junction had 5 bases not matched to a gene; V was cut back by 2 bases and J by 7 bases. The CDR3 is 14 amino acids. The CDR3, as DNA: TGTGCCAGCAGCTTACCCGGGACAGCTAACATTCAGTACTTC. It is translated as CASSLPGTANIQYF.

The chain links TRBV6-1 to TRBJ2-5, with 11 bases identical to TRBD2. Germline V gene sequence: CDR1 MNHNS, CDR2 SASEGT. With 4 bases clipped from V and 7 bases from J, the junction kept 11 bases outside the gene matches. The CDR3 is 16 residues long. Here the CDR3 DNA reads TGTGCCAGCAGTGCAAATACTAGCGGGGGATCACGGACCCAGTACTTC. Residues: CASSANTSGGSRTQYF.